Reported below is one T cell receptor (beta chain). Its antigen is unidentified. The data are from a study of T cells expressing NK-cell markers. Across the whole study: Sorted CD3+CD56-NKG2C+, CD3+CD56+NKG2C+ and CD3+CD56+NKG2C- T cells supplied the TCR beta repertoires. The study, taken as a whole, reports: The CD3+CD56-NKG2C+ fraction of a handful of donors was likewise dominated by these clonotypes.

TCRdb processed the 5' RACE reads again and assigns one entry to each CDR3 protein, with no DNA. Its listing shows some 440,000 distinct CDR3 sequences. CDR1 and CDR2 (germline): SGHRS, YFSETQ. The CDR3 spans 12 residues. The sample taken for sequencing was blood T cells: a sorted CD56 or NKG2C T cell subset, CD4+ or CD8+ T cells, or bulk PBMC T cells (not recorded which). The chain combines TRBV5-1 with TRBJ1-2. The TCR was taken from a woman between 45 and 60 years old in good health. The CDR3 is CASSVQGNGYTF.